This T cell receptor (beta chain) emerged from a study of T cell responses to AZD1222 COVID-19 vaccine. Germline CDR1 is MNHEY and CDR2 is SMNVEV (reference sequence). V dropped 6 bases and J dropped 8 bases, with 22 bases sitting between them. This CDR3 is 15 amino acids long. Here immunoSEQ multiplex PCR was the method, and the copy in TCRdb shows in-frame clones only, minus some. Of about 110,000 clones in the sample, approximately 89% were seen once. Notes on this clone: The antigen is not known.

Study-wide results and caveats: Baseline serostatus was positive in only five to seven AZD1222 recipients. CD4 TCRs covered the whole spike, strongest at regions 160-218 and 743-854. Vaccination with two AZD1222 doses was followed by a rise in Spike-specific TCR breadth and depth. The study reported that nearly half of spike-specific TCRs target unmutated variant regions.

Sequences were derived from peripheral blood, sampled on day 0 of MenACWY control vaccination. The rearrangement links TRBV27 to TRBJ1-1, with D possibly being TRBD1 (5 bases). This clonotype originated in an adult in good health. Here the CDR3 DNA reads TGTGCCAGCAGCCTGGGGAAAGGGGCCTACTCGGAAGCTTTCTTT. This translates into CASSLGKGAYSEAFF.